This T cell receptor beta chain was sequenced for a study of control samples from healthy donors and cancer patients (dated by TCRdb to the early 2020s). Receptors were amplified or captured by the immunoSEQ multiplex PCR assay. The table was pulled from immuneACCESS by TCRdb, which kept in-frame rearrangements only. Such tables lose some clones; where checked, under half of the loss comes from unresolved V genes, and the rest has no known cause. This sample gives fewer than 250,000 clones in total; around 93% of them show up just once. The ten largest clones represent 1.5% to 2% of the sample. The CDR3 runs 15 amino acids, cysteine and phenylalanine included. Solely the CDR3 DNA is kept, with 45 bases framed from the first base. V sheds 5 bases and J sheds 6 bases, leaving 16 bases between their ends. For CDR1 and CDR2, the germline V gene lists SGHVS and FQNEAQ. In the case of this clone: Which antigen it targets is not known. Per-base qualities were not stored, and no clone one base away is much larger.

The chain is assembled from TRBV7-8 and TRBJ2-2, and TRBD1 may be the D gene, going by 5 matching bases. Sequenced: blood. The origin of this receptor is a man aged 30-40 years in good health. The DNA sequence is TGTGCCAGCAGCCGAAGGGCAGAAGGGGCCGGGGAGCTGTTTTTT. Translated, it reads CASSRRAEGAGELFF. Joined to the reference TRBV7-8 and TRBJ2-2 proteins, this CDR3 gives the full variable domain: GAGVSQSPRYKVAKRGQDVALRCDPISGHVSLFWYQQALGQGPEFLTYFQNEAQLDKSGLPSDRFFAERPEGSVSTLKIQRTQQEDSAVYLCASSRRAEGAGELFFGEGSRLTVL.